The clone carrying this T cell receptor (beta chain) came up many times. Its specificity is not known. Amplification yielded TCR beta CDR3 regions, with RNA transcripts as the source. The TCR CDR3 was amplified in a first-round RT-PCR using the HTBI primer set. MiXCR was run by TCRdb on the multiplex PCR reads, yielding one entry per CDR3 protein. The sample lists around 490,000 distinct CDR3 sequences; around 20% were seen once. The CDR3 is 14 residues long. The germline V gene encodes CDR1 SGHAT and CDR2 FQNNGV. V lost 4 bases, J lost 2 bases, and 12 bases lay in between. Lactation, pregnancy, other autoimmune disease or uncontrolled infection led to exclusion of patients. These data are taken from a study of T cells in Graves' hyperthyroidism and ophthalmopathy. Study outcomes and limitations: By a 13 V-J model, ophthalmopathy was set apart from stable hyperthyroidism.

The V call is TRBV11-2, the J call TRBJ2-7; D may be TRBD1 (6 bases). Input material: blood. The clonotype was recovered from a man in his forties or fifties with Graves' ophthalmopathy. CDR3 amino acids: CASSSPRDTYEQYF. DNA of the CDR3: TGTGCCAGCAGCTCCCCCAGGGACACCTACGAGCAGTACTTC.